A single sample is the source of the 29 T cell receptor beta chains below, sequenced in a study of cytomegalovirus exposure and HLA in healthy donors. PCR employed 60 Vbeta and 13 Jbeta primers. This table comes from immunoSEQ multiplex PCR, and its TCRdb copy is limited to in-frame clones, with some not included. The profile shows roughly 86,000 clones, about 62% of them singletons. What was sequenced was PBMCs. Receptor source: a man aged 25 to 40 in good health and CMV-seronegative.

The gene calls are TRBV11-3 and TRBJ2-1; D is ambiguous. The germline V gene has CDR1 SGHNT and CDR2 YENEEA. The CDR3 runs 11 residues. The V end was cut by 2 bases, the J end by 10 bases, with 6 bases between. The CDR3: CASSLSGEQFF. Written as DNA, the CDR3 is TGTGCCAGCAGCTTATCCGGGGAGCAGTTCTTC.

The chain links TRBV5-1 to TRBJ2-7; possibly TRBD1 for D (5 bases). The CDR3 runs 15 residues. Germline CDR1 SGHRS, CDR2 YFSETQ. V dropped 0 bases and J dropped 2 bases, with 12 bases sitting between them. The CDR3 nucleotides read TGCGCCAGCAGCTTGGAGGGGCAATCCCCCTACGAGCAGTACTTC. Translated, it gives CASSLEGQSPYEQYF.

This clone was counted once. The chain carries TRBV15 and TRBJ2-1; 9 positions agree with TRBD1. V dropped 5 bases and J dropped 2; count of bases not matched to a gene: 4. Germline V gene lookup returns CDR1 LNHNV and CDR2 YYDKDF (reference sequence). This CDR3 is built from 15 residues. DNA for the CDR3: TGTGCCACCAGCGGTCGACAGGGGGCCTACAATGAGCAGTTCTTC. Amino acid sequence: CATSGRQGAYNEQFF.

This clone has more than one count but fewer than ten. The chain is built from TRBV4-1 and TRBJ2-3, with 14 nucleotides matching TRBD2. Trimming cost V 0 bases and J 3 bases; bases outside gene matches: 8. The CDR3 has 19 amino acids. CDR1 and CDR2 (germline): MGHRA, YSYEKL. The CDR3 region is CASSQEAPGTSGRTDTQYF. CDR3 nucleotides: TGCGCCAGCAGCCAAGAAGCCCCCGGGACTAGCGGGAGAACAGATACGCAGTATTTT.

The chain couples TRBV9 to TRBJ2-3; 8 positions agree with TRBD1. V dropped 7 bases and J dropped 7; count of bases not matched to a gene: 8. The V gene's germline CDR1 is SGDLS and CDR2 YYNGEE. This CDR3 is built from 13 residues. Here the CDR3 DNA reads TGTGCCAGCTCGGCAACAGGGGGGTATACGCAGTATTTT. It encodes CASSATGGYTQYF.

V and J are TRBV19 and TRBJ2-3; D possibly corresponds to TRBD1 (6 bases). Germline CDR1 is LNHDA and CDR2 is SQIVND (reference sequence). Trimming took off 1 base at V and 0 bases at J, with 11 bases between the two ends. The CDR3 has 16 amino acids. CDR3 loop: CASSIGQGLSTDTQYF. The CDR3 region has the DNA TGTGCCAGTAGTATAGGGCAGGGGCTAAGCACAGATACGCAGTATTTT.

This clone was found a few times. The chain employs TRBV6-1 and TRBJ2-1, with TRBD1 matching over 8 bases. Germline lookup yields CDR1 MNHNS and CDR2 SASEGT. V lost 6 bases to trimming and J lost 3 bases; unmatched junction nucleotides: 4. The CDR3 consists of 14 residues. The CDR3 coding sequence is TGTGCCAGCAGCCAGACAGGGGACTACAATGAGCAGTTCTTC. Its translation is CASSQTGDYNEQFF.

This clone was recorded a few times. This chain links TRBV7-9 with TRBJ2-6; tentative D call: TRBD1 (5 bases). This CDR3 spans 18 amino acids. CDR1 is SEHNR and CDR2 is FQNEAQ in the germline V gene (reference sequence). V shed 2 bases and J shed 0 bases, with 14 bases lying between them. The CDR3 nucleotides are TGTGCCAGCAGCTTATCCGGGCAGGGCTTCTCTGGGGCCAACGTCCTGACTTTC. As protein: CASSLSGQGFSGANVLTF.

This chain connects TRBV5-1 to TRBJ2-5, with 7 bases that match TRBD1. This CDR3 region has 15 residues. Unmatched junction bases numbered 8, after V lost 2 bases and J lost 4 bases. Germline CDR1 is SGHRS and CDR2 is YFSETQ. CDR3 loop: CASSFGQAGGETQYF. CDR3 sequence (DNA): TGCGCCAGCAGCTTTGGACAGGCCGGCGGAGAGACCCAGTACTTC.

V and J are TRBV19 and TRBJ1-5; a weak D match, TRBD1 (5 bases). V was shortened by 2 bases and J by 0 bases, with 11 bases between the two germline ends. The CDR3 is 16 amino acids. Germline values: CDR1 LNHDA, CDR2 SQIVND (reference sequence). As DNA, the CDR3 is TGTGCCAGTAGTATAATCGGGGGATATAGCAATCAGCCCCAGCATTTT. This translates into CASSIIGGYSNQPQHF.

The rearrangement uses TRBV29-1 and TRBJ2-1, with D maybe TRBD2 (6 bases). V was shortened by 1 base and J by 4 bases, with 17 bases between the two germline ends. The CDR3 is 16 amino acids. Germline V gene data show CDR1 as SQVTM and CDR2 as ANQGSEA. The CDR3 is CSVEGLMEGPYNEQFF. CDR3 DNA: TGCAGCGTTGAAGGGCTGATGGAGGGGCCTTACAATGAGCAGTTCTTC.

The chain carries TRBV14 and TRBJ1-2; unclear D gene. Germline V gene sequence: CDR1 SGHDN, CDR2 FVKESK. The CDR3 consists of 13 residues. The V end was cut by 4 bases, the J end by 10 bases, with 16 bases between. DNA of the CDR3: TGTGCCAGCAGCCCCACGGGGAGCTCCCCCTACACCTTC. It translates to CASSPTGSSPYTF.

The chain links TRBV6-5 to TRBJ1-1, with 8 bases lining up with TRBD1. Losses at the gene ends were 7 bases for V and 4 bases for J; bases not matched to a gene: 8. This CDR3 is built from 14 residues. Germline loops: CDR1 MNHEY, CDR2 SVGAGI. This chain's CDR3 is CASTLDRGFTEAFF. CDR3 DNA sequence: TGTGCCAGCACCCTAGACAGGGGTTTCACTGAAGCTTTCTTT.

This clone is a singleton in its sample. The V and J genes are TRBV11-2 and TRBJ1-4, with 7 bases matching TRBD1. CDR1 and CDR2 (germline): SGHAT, FQNNGV. V shed 3 bases, J shed 5 bases, and the junction held 3 bases outside the gene matches. CDR3 length equals 14 residues. CDR3 nucleotide sequence: TGTGCCAGCAGCTTTCGACAGGGAAATGAAAAACTGTTTTTT. It yields the protein CASSFRQGNEKLFF.

There are a few counts of this clone. This chain joins TRBV4-1 and TRBJ2-7; perhaps TRBD1 as D (5 bases). This CDR3 has 11 amino acids. CDR1 MGHRA and CDR2 YSYEKL come from the germline V gene. The germline V and J ends were trimmed by 4 bases and 7 bases, with 8 bases remaining between them. The CDR3 spells CASSLTGEQYF. CDR3 DNA sequence: TGCGCCAGCAGCCTAACAGGAGAGCAGTACTTC.

The rearrangement links TRBV27 to TRBJ2-7, with TRBD2 matching over 8 bases. Looked up from germline, CDR1 is MNHEY and CDR2 is SMNVEV (reference sequence). With V trimmed by 2 bases and J by 0 bases, 6 bases remained unmatched. This CDR3 region has 16 residues. CDR3 sequence reads: CASSLMSGSYSYEQYF. The CDR3 nucleotides are TGTGCCAGCAGTTTAATGAGCGGGAGCTACTCCTACGAGCAGTACTTC.

The CDR3 DNA reads TGTGCCAGCAGCTACCAGGGAGGTGGAAACACCATATATTTT. It codes for CASSYQGGGNTIYF. V is TRBV5-4 and J is TRBJ1-3; tentatively, D is TRBD1 (5 bases). Per the germline V gene, CDR1 is SGHNT and CDR2 is YYREEE (reference sequence). This CDR3 is built from 14 residues. The V gene lost 3 bases and the J gene lost 3 bases, with 10 bases spanning the gap.

The table lists this clone with a few counts. CDR3 DNA sequence: TGTGCCAGCAGCAAAGACAGGAATTCACCCCTCCACTTT. The encoded protein is CASSKDRNSPLHF. This chain links TRBV7-3 with TRBJ1-6, with D perhaps TRBD1 (6 bases). In germline, CDR1 is SGHTA, CDR2 FQGTGA. CDR3 length: 13 residues. The V and J ends lost 5 bases and 7 bases respectively, with 9 bases between them.

This chain links TRBV5-1 with TRBJ2-1; 11 nucleotides line up with TRBD2. Unmatched junction bases numbered 8, after V lost 4 bases and J lost 2 bases. CDR3 length: 17 amino acids. Germline-derived CDR1 and CDR2 are SGHRS and YFSETQ. The CDR3 region has the DNA TGCGCCAGCAGCGTGATCCAGACTAGCGGGGCCTACAATGAGCAGTTCTTC. It yields the protein CASSVIQTSGAYNEQFF.

This rearrangement joins TRBV27 to TRBJ2-3; 9 positions agree with TRBD2. Losses at the gene ends were 8 bases for V and 4 bases for J; bases not matched to a gene: 13. The CDR3 covers 16 residues. The V gene's germline CDR1 is MNHEY and CDR2 SMNVEV (reference sequence). In DNA form, the CDR3 reads TGTGCCAGCCATTCCTGGCCTAGCGGGAACTCAGATACGCAGTATTTT. It translates to CASHSWPSGNSDTQYF.

The chain couples TRBV7-3 to TRBJ2-3; a weak D match, TRBD2 (5 bases). V lost 4 bases and J lost 6, with 14 bases in between. CDR3 length: 14 amino acids. Germline-derived CDR1 and CDR2 are SGHTA and FQGTGA. This CDR3 is CASSSSPATDTQYF. Written as DNA, the CDR3 is TGTGCCAGCAGCTCTAGCCCCGCCACGGATACGCAGTATTTT.

This clone has just a few counts. V usage is TRBV19 and J usage is TRBJ1-3; 8 nucleotides line up with TRBD1. Germline assignment: CDR1 LNHDA and CDR2 SQIVND (reference sequence). The CDR3 length is 14 residues. The trim removed 5 bases at V and 2 bases at J, leaving 2 bases unmatched. CDR3 protein: CASSSGGPGNTIYF. CDR3 sequence (DNA): TGTGCCAGTAGTTCAGGGGGCCCTGGAAACACCATATATTTT. Together with reference TRBV19 and TRBJ1-3, the CDR3 gives the full variable domain: DGGITQSPKYLFRKEGQNVTLSCEQNLNHDAMYWYRQDPGQGLRLIYYSQIVNDFQKGDIAEGYSVSREKKESFPLTVTSAQKNPTAFYLCASSSGGPGNTIYFGEGSWLTVV.

V gene TRBV6-5 combines with J gene TRBJ2-1, with TRBD1 identical over 7 bases. The CDR3 consists of 15 residues. Germline CDR1 is MNHEY and CDR2 is SVGAGI. Trimming at V came to 5 bases and at J to 4 bases, leaving 8 bases not matched to a gene. The CDR3 sequence: CASSKADRRYNEQFF. Here the CDR3 DNA reads TGTGCCAGCAGTAAGGCGGACAGGAGATACAATGAGCAGTTCTTC.

The chain recombines TRBV4-3 with TRBJ2-7; perhaps TRBD1 as D (6 bases). Between the trimmed V and J ends, which lost 2 bases and 2 bases, there was a span of 13 bases. CDR1 LGHNA and CDR2 YSLEER come from the germline V gene. The CDR3 totals 15 residues. CDR3 in amino acids: CASSQRTTGTYEQYF. The CDR3 nucleotides are TGCGCCAGCAGCCAACGGACCACAGGGACCTACGAGCAGTACTTC.

The sample holds a few counts of this clone. This sequence joins TRBV5-1 and TRBJ2-3; 8 nucleotides agree with TRBD2. The CDR3 is made up of 13 amino acids. The germline CDR1 and CDR2 sequences are SGHRS and YFSETQ. The V segment lost 7 bases and the J segment 5 bases; nucleotides outside the gene matches: 6. CDR3 nucleotide sequence: TGCGCCAGCGGAGGGCGGGGGGTAGATACGCAGTATTTT. It is translated as CASGGRGVDTQYF.

The chain couples TRBV11-1 to TRBJ2-7, with a tentative D call TRBD1 (5 bases). The CDR3 is 12 amino acids. Germline loops: CDR1 SGHAT, CDR2 FQDESV (reference sequence). With 5 bases removed from V and 6 bases from J, the gap between germline ends came to 11 bases. The CDR3: CASSPNRREQYF. CDR3 bases: TGTGCCAGCAGCCCAAACAGGCGCGAGCAGTACTTC.

The rearrangement uses TRBV7-2 and TRBJ2-5, with TRBD2 as a possible D gene (5 bases). The better agreement between TRBJ2-7 and the DNA end casts doubt on the J call. Germline-derived CDR1 and CDR2 are SGHTA and FQGNSA. This CDR3 is built from 14 residues. The CDR3 loop is CASSLVAKSYEQYF. The CDR3 DNA reads as TGTGCCAGCAGCTTAGTAGCGAAATCCTACGAGCAGTACTTC.

The chain is built from TRBV6-6 and TRBJ1-1, with D maybe TRBD1 (5 bases). Germline assignment: CDR1 MNHNY and CDR2 SVGAGI (reference sequence). The CDR3 runs to 16 residues. V lost 5 bases and J 3 bases, leaving 19 bases between the germline ends. The chain's CDR3 is CASSIYTGGLDTEAFF. CDR3 nucleotides: TGTGCCAGCAGTATATACACAGGTGGGCTGGACACTGAAGCTTTCTTT.

This clone was observed a few times. This same CDR3 is encoded by further DNA sequences in the sample. The CDR3, as DNA: TGTGCCTGGACGATAGGACTAGCGGGAGACAATGAGCAGTTCTTC. Translation: CAWTIGLAGDNEQFF. The chain recombines TRBV30 with TRBJ2-1; 13 nucleotides line up with TRBD2. The CDR3 contains 15 residues. Unmatched junction bases numbered 5, after V lost 4 bases and J lost 5 bases. The germline V gene encodes CDR1 GTSNPN and CDR2 SVGIG (reference sequence).